Presented here are 5 T cell receptor beta chains from one specimen sequenced in a study of blood T cell repertoires in COVID-19. The assay was immunoSEQ multiplex PCR, and TCRdb's table has in-frame clones only and misses some. The data contain some 410,000 clones, roughly 90% of them singletons. The sequenced sample consisted of PBMCs or T cells enriched from blood (not recorded which). Receptors originate from a woman aged 25-40 years with acute COVID-19.

The rearrangement uses TRBV6-5 and TRBJ2-3, with a tentative D call TRBD2 (6 bases). V was clipped by 5 bases and J by 3 bases, with 15 bases between them. CDR1 and CDR2 (germline): MNHEY, SVGAGI. The CDR3 runs to 15 residues. The CDR3 nucleotides read TGTGCCAGCAGTCTGGAGGGCAGCTTAACAGATACGCAGTATTTT. Protein sequence: CASSLEGSLTDTQYF.

Remarks on this clone: The germline gene is not matched at one end of the junction; a read error may be the cause. The chain couples TRBV5-1 to TRBJ2-7, with D possibly TRBD1 on 7 matching bases. The CDR3 is 18 amino acids. Per the germline V gene, CDR1 is SGHRS and CDR2 is YFSETQ. CDR3 residues: CASSLNRQGLTKPTSRAF. In nucleotides, the CDR3 is TGCGCCAGCAGCTTGAACAGACAGGGACTCACAAAACCCACAAGCAGGGCCTTC.

Notes on this clone: The same CDR3 arises from other DNA sequences in this sample as well. The chain combines TRBV19 with TRBJ1-1; D is uncertain. Between the trimmed V and J ends, which lost 4 bases and 1 base, there was a span of 7 bases. The CDR3 consists of 13 residues. In germline, CDR1 is LNHDA, CDR2 SQIVND (reference sequence). Here the CDR3 DNA reads TGTGCCAGTAGTAATCGAGGGAACACTGAAGCTTTCTTT. Its protein is CASSNRGNTEAFF.

The chain joins TRBV6-5 to TRBJ2-7; tentative D call: TRBD1 (5 bases). Germline values: CDR1 MNHEY, CDR2 SVGAGI. CDR3 length equals 16 residues. The V gene lost 2 bases and the J gene lost 0 bases, with 14 bases spanning the gap. The CDR3 bases are TGTGCCAGCAGTTACGTGTGGGATAGGGGCTCCTACGAGCAGTACTTC. Encoded protein: CASSYVWDRGSYEQYF.

The chain joins TRBV30 to TRBJ2-3; D is uncertain. V lost 0 bases and J lost 3, with 13 bases in between. Germline V gives CDR1 GTSNPN, CDR2 SVGIG (reference sequence). This CDR3 has 15 residues. The CDR3: CAWSVRGFSTDTQYF. The CDR3 region has the DNA TGTGCCTGGAGTGTAAGAGGATTTAGTACAGATACGCAGTATTTT.